This T cell receptor (beta chain) was sequenced in a study of T cell clonotyping in hematopoietic cell transplantation. Study-wide findings and caveats: Few recipient clonotypes overlapped donors; over 97% were de novo at given depth. Pathologically expanded recipient clonotypes increased progressively from day 30 to day 180 as diversity fell. Broader posttransplant TCR repertoire diversity was predicted by graft donor and pretransplant recipient Inverse Simpson Index values.

The V gene's germline CDR1 is MGHDK and CDR2 SYGVNS. Trimming stripped 2 bases from V and 10 bases from J, with 14 bases between. The CDR3 has 14 residues. The data were produced by immunoSEQ multiplex PCR, yet TCRdb's version contains in-frame clones alone and is incomplete. The sample lists 3,000 to 4,000 clones; less than 85% were seen once. This clone was seen only a few times. As yet, its antigen is unknown. Blood collection times were about day -28 and days 30, 100, 180 posttransplant. Sequencing was performed on peripheral blood mononuclear cells, taken 30 days after allogeneic stem cell transplant. J is TRBJ2-2 and V is TRBV25-1; tentative D call: TRBD2 (5 bases). The sequence was obtained from a male patient aged 40-50 years who had an allogeneic stem cell transplant from an unrelated donor, so the T cells may come from the graft donor. Some clones in this sample may be carry-over from other donors' samples. CDR3 in amino acids: CASSEGSAPVELFF. The CDR3 region has the DNA TGTGCCAGCAGTGAAGGGAGTGCACCGGTGGAGCTGTTTTTT.